The present T cell receptor (beta chain) was sequenced within a study of blood T cell repertoires in COVID-19. Whole-study context: Samples taken during acute and convalescent COVID-19 were collected in the United States, Italy and Spain.

V lost 6 bases, J lost 4 bases, and 5 bases stayed unmatched. Per the germline V gene, CDR1 is MNHNY and CDR2 is SVGAGI (reference sequence). This CDR3 contains 14 residues. Profiled with immunoSEQ multiplex PCR; TCRdb holds only in-frame clones, not every one. Counted here are under 150,000 clones, roughly 85% occurring once; the ten biggest clones make up about 13%. The sequence came from a human donor in a cohort sampled during active COVID-19. Sequencing input: peripheral blood. The V call is TRBV6-6, the J call TRBJ2-7; 11 nucleotides match TRBD1. The CDR3 is CASSRTGGGYEQYF. Here the CDR3 DNA reads TGTGCCAGCAGCCGGACAGGGGGCGGGTACGAGCAGTACTTC.